This paragraph covers one TCR beta chain sequence. What it binds is unknown. The sample originates from a study of siplizumab effects on memory and regulatory T cells. Study-wide points: Alloreactive sequences from unstimulated CD4+ memory cells fell significantly with siplizumab. Roughly 80-97% of proliferating CD4+ or CD8+ clones lacked an assignable naive or memory phenotype. Proliferating Tregs in siplizumab cultures were never verified as suppressive.

Every sample had some 100,000 of its TCR templates assayed. Clones were read by immunoSEQ multiplex PCR, and TCRdb kept only the in-frame ones, dropping some. In the table there are some 97,000 clones, approximately 94% of which are singletons. The germline gives CDR1 KGHSH, CDR2 LQKENI. J was trimmed by 0 bases and V by 6 bases; bases with no gene match: 12. The CDR3 is made up of 19 amino acids. This rearrangement joins TRBV18 to TRBJ2-6; 9 bases fit TRBD1. The source material was non-Treg CD4+ T cells sorted from blood. The clonotype comes from a human donor in good health. The CDR3 sequence is CASSLISGTGSSGANVLTF. The CDR3 nucleotides read TGTGCCAGCTCGCTTATCTCCGGGACAGGGTCCTCTGGGGCCAACGTCCTGACTTTC.